Included here is one T cell receptor beta chain sequence, with context. The antigen is unknown. Germline trimming cut 10 bases from V and 7 bases from J; bases unmatched to any gene: 8. Germline V lookup: CDR1 MNHEY, CDR2 SMNVEV (reference sequence). This CDR3 spans 13 amino acids. Method: immunoSEQ multiplex PCR; TCRdb's copy keeps in-frame clones and lacks some. This sample has 90,000 to 100,000 clones, with roughly 92% found just once. There was relapse after autologous stem cell transplantation in every patient, and there was variation in brentuximab vedotin exposure. This entry belongs to a study of PD-1 blockade in classical Hodgkin lymphoma. Study results and caveats: In newly diagnosed patients, baseline TCR diversity was reportedly below that of healthy donors. Exclusion was applied to patients who started nivolumab under 1 year after ASCT. The study found complete responders had baseline diversity similar to newly diagnosed patients.

Sequenced here: peripheral blood mononuclear cells (PBMCs), sampled at baseline. The TCR sequence derives from a human donor with classical Hodgkin lymphoma. This chain connects TRBV27 to TRBJ2-2; 8 nucleotides align to TRBD1. The CDR3 region has the DNA TGTGCCACACAGACAGGGGAGGTCGGGGAGCTGTTTTTT. Translation gives CATQTGEVGELFF.